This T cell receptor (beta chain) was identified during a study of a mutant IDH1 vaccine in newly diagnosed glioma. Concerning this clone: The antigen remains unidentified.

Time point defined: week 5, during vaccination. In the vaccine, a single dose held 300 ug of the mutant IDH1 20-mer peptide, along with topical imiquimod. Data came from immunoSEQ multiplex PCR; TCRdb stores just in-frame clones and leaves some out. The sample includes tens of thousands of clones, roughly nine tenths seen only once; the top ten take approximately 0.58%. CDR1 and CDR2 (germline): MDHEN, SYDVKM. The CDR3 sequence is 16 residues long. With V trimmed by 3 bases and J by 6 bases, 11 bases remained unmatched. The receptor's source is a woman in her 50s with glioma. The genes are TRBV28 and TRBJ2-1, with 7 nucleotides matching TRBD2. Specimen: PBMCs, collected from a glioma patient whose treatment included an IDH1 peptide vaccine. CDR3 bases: TGTGCCAGCAGTTTCAAAGCGGGACTACCCTTCAATGAGCAGTTCTTC. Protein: CASSFKAGLPFNEQFF.